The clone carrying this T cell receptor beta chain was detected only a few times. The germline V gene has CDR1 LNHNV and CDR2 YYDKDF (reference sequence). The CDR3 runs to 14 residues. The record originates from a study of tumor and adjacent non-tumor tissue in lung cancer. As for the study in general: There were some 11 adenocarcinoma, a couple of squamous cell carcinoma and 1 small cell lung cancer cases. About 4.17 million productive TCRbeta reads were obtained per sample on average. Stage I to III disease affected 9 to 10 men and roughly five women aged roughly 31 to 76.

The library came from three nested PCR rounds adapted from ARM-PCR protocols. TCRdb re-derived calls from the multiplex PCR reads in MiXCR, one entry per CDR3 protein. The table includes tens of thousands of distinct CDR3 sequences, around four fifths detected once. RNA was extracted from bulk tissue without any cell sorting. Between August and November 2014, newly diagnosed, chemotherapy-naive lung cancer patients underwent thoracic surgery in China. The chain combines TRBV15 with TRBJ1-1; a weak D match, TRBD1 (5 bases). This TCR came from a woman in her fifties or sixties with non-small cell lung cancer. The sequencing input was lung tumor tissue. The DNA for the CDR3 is TGTGTTACCACCTTACGGACATCGAACACTGAAGCTTTCTTT. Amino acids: CVTTLRTSNTEAFF. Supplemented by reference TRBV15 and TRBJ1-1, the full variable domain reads DAMVIQNPRYQVTQFGKPVTLSCSQTLNHNVMYWYQQKSSQAPKLLFHYYDKDFNNEADTPDNFQSRRPNTSFCFLDIRSPGLGDTAMYLCVTTLRTSNTEAFFGQGTRLTVV.